This TCR beta chain was observed in a study of tumor and adjacent non-tumor tissue in lung cancer. Regarding the study as a whole: TCR diversity was significantly greater in tumor than normal lung tissue.

No cell sorting was done before RNA was extracted from the tissue. More than 3 cm separated this lung sample from the edge of the tumor. Three rounds of nested PCR, following a modified ARM-PCR protocol, produced the TCRbeta library. TCRdb used MiXCR to reprocess the multiplex PCR reads, holding one entry per CDR3 protein. The sample shows under 85,000 distinct CDR3 sequences, around 80% of them seen only once. Turning to this clonotype: Its antigen is not identified. Since no conserved phenylalanine or tryptophan closes the CDR3, a read error is the likely cause. The DNA is left out, because the CDR3 cannot be placed on it with certainty; the CDR3 is given as TCRdb lists it.

The clonotype was recovered from a man in his 70s with non-small cell lung cancer. The sequenced sample consisted of distant non-tumor lung tissue.

This CDR3 is CASSGLAGVMEIQHS. The chain couples TRBV12-3 or TRBV12-4 to TRBJ2-5; the D call in the table, TRBD2, was not verified against the DNA. Ends included, the CDR3 has 15 residues.